Below are 8 T cell receptor beta chains sequenced from a single sample in a study of graft-versus-host responses after intestinal transplantation. The table came from immunoSEQ multiplex PCR; TCRdb's copy has only in-frame clones and leaves some out. The repertoire holds some 22,000 clones, with roughly 41% as singletons. Responders labeled with CFSE (about 200,000) were plated with about 200,000 irradiated, violet-dye-labeled stimulators. The sequencing here drew on alloreactive CD8+ T cells from a mixed lymphocyte reaction culture, taken before intestinal transplant. Subset meaning: CFSE-low proliferating T cells sorted from roughly six-day pre-transplant mixed lymphocyte reaction (GvH or HvG direction). Receptors were obtained from a human patient who received an intestinal transplant.

The chain is built from TRBV4-1 and TRBJ2-7; D unresolved. Germline V gene sequence: CDR1 MGHRA, CDR2 YSYEKL. This CDR3 contains 14 residues. V was pared by 1 base and J by 0 bases, with 7 bases between. The CDR3 DNA follows: TGCGCCAGCAGCCAAGTTGCCAACTCCTACGAGCAGTACTTC. Translated: CASSQVANSYEQYF.

The genes are TRBV6-5 and TRBJ2-2; no clear D. The CDR3 extends over 13 amino acids. The V gene's germline CDR1 is MNHEY and CDR2 SVGAGI. Trimming shortened V by 4 bases and J by 1 base, and 4 bases separated the two germline ends. CDR3 residues: CASSSVNTGELFF. In DNA form, the CDR3 reads TGTGCCAGCAGTTCAGTGAACACCGGGGAGCTGTTTTTT.

J is TRBJ1-2 and V is TRBV29-1; 8 bases map to TRBD1. Germline trimming cut 5 bases from V and 8 bases from J; bases unmatched to any gene: 13. Germline V gene lookup returns CDR1 SQVTM and CDR2 ANQGSEA. CDR3 length equals 14 residues. The CDR3 loop reads CSVILMDRVDGYTF. DNA of the CDR3: TGCAGCGTTATATTAATGGACAGGGTGGACGGCTACACCTTC.

The chain employs TRBV6-5 and TRBJ1-1; 9 nucleotides line up with TRBD1. Germline V gene data show CDR1 as MNHEY and CDR2 as SVGAGI. V was clipped by 4 bases and J by 11 bases; unmatched bases: 8. This CDR3 contains 13 residues. CDR3 sequence (DNA): TGTGCCAGCAGTTCGTCGGACAGGGGTAGGGCTTTCTTT. Its translation is CASSSSDRGRAFF.

This clone was counted between two and nine times. This chain uses TRBV6-5 with TRBJ2-1; TRBD2 agrees at 7 bases. Per the germline V gene, CDR1 is MNHEY and CDR2 is SVGAGI. The CDR3 runs 14 residues. V trimming: 2 bases; J trimming: 7 bases; junction bases outside the gene matches: 5. In DNA form, the CDR3 reads TGTGCCAGCAGTTACGGACTAGAGGTGAATGAGCAGTTCTTC. Protein sequence: CASSYGLEVNEQFF.

This clone is labeled as medium-sized. V gene TRBV4-2 combines with J gene TRBJ1-3; D is perhaps TRBD1 (5 bases). V was shortened by 0 bases and J by 9 bases, with 15 bases between the two germline ends. The CDR3 extends over 15 amino acids. Germline CDR1 LGHNA, CDR2 YNFKEQ. The CDR3 nucleotides read TGTGCCAGCAGCCAAGAAGGGACGGGGGTTAGCACCATATATTTT. It specifies CASSQEGTGVSTIYF.

The sample holds a few counts of this clone. The rearrangement uses TRBV7-9 and TRBJ2-5; 8 bases are a match to TRBD1. Germline trimming cut 3 bases from V and 3 bases from J; bases unmatched to any gene: 6. This CDR3 contains 15 residues. Looked up from germline, CDR1 is SEHNR and CDR2 is FQNEAQ (reference sequence). CDR3 amino acids: CASSLGQVSKETQYF. CDR3 nucleotides: TGTGCCAGCAGCTTGGGACAGGTGTCGAAAGAGACCCAGTACTTC.

By frequency in the sample, this clone is medium-sized (0.01 to 0.1%). The rearrangement joins TRBV5-1 to TRBJ2-7, with TRBD1 matching over 12 bases. The junction had 21 bases not matched to a gene; V was cut back by 4 bases and J by 7 bases. The germline V gene encodes CDR1 SGHRS and CDR2 YFSETQ. This CDR3 contains 19 residues. CDR3 region: CASSLFGWTPGQGAGEQYF. DNA for the CDR3: TGCGCCAGCAGCCTATTTGGTTGGACACCGGGACAGGGGGCGGGGGAGCAGTACTTC.